This is a list of T cell receptor beta chains from one sample in a study of blood T cells in healthy people across ages. TCRdb re-derived calls from the 5' RACE reads in MiXCR, one entry per CDR3 protein. Found here are 600,000 to 800,000 distinct CDR3 sequences, around 50% of them singletons; the top ten hold approximately 12%. Sequenced: blood. These receptors all come from a woman of 80 years or more in good health. CDR3s leave out the opening cysteine and the closing phenylalanine or tryptophan. Size is stated for part of the rows, as once, few or many counts, or as a class when the clone is expanded.

clone_size | v_call | cdr3_aa
NA | TRBV5-1 | ASSSGLAGSSSYEQY
NA | TRBV12-3/TRBV12-4 | ASSQGASNYGYT
many | TRBV7-9 | ASSLGNKRSSQAF
many | TRBV28 | ASSPNTGVRDQETQY
many | TRBV12-3/TRBV12-4 | ASSPGTVTTGELF
NA | TRBV12-3/TRBV12-4 | ASSLGVAIYQETQY
NA | TRBV20-1 | SASVGLNEQF
few | TRBV6-6 | ASSYAGGSSYEQY
once | TRBV6-2/TRBV6-3 | ASRPRGLEGYEQY
NA | TRBV3-1 | ASKWGTGYGYT
many | TRBV9 | ASSANPGQVHNEQF
NA | TRBV4-1 | ASSQEFRGFQETQY
many | TRBV21-1 | ASSKATHEQY
few | TRBV6-1 | ASTTATSVSYEQY
many | TRBV15 | ATSREGGTADTQY
NA | TRBV30 | AWSVRGGRTEAF
few | TRBV7-2 | ASSLALAGADTQY
once | TRBV20-1 | SARGASGGNEQF